Each of the 20 T cell receptor beta chains below was sequenced from the same sample in a study of human T cells and chemical hapten exposure. Regarding time point: patch test 2, 6 weeks after DPC sensitization. Treatment defined: therapeutic diphenylcyclopropenone sensitization with weekly scalp DPC. TCRdb reanalysed the RACE reads using MiXCR and keeps one entry per CDR3 protein. The profile shows roughly 94,000 distinct CDR3 sequences, 7.5% to 10% of them singletons. This specimen consisted of whole blood, obtained in connection with sensitization to the hapten diphenylcyclopropenone (DPC). All receptors derive from a woman in her forties with alopecia areata. Some clones in this sample may be carry-over from other donors' samples.

This clonotype was seen only a few times. The chain recombines TRBV28 with TRBJ2-7, with 9 positions matching TRBD1. Germline V CDR1 and CDR2: MDHEN, SYDVKM. The J segment lost 0 bases and the V segment lost 6 bases, leaving 9 bases of the junction unmatched. The CDR3 length is 16 residues. In nucleotides, the CDR3 is TGTGCCAGCAGCACGGCTCCGGGACAGGGCTCCTACGAGCAGTACTTC. Translating it yields CASSTAPGQGSYEQYF.

CDR3 nucleotide sequence: TGTGCCAGCAGCTTAGGACCCCGCAATGAGCAGTTCTTC. Protein sequence: CASSLGPRNEQFF. The genes are TRBV7-9 and TRBJ2-1; D uncertain. Trimming took 1 base from V and 6 from J, leaving 7 bases between them. Germline values: CDR1 SEHNR, CDR2 FQNEAQ (reference sequence). CDR3 length: 13 residues.

This sequence joins TRBV3-1 and TRBJ1-2; TRBD1 matches at 8 bases. Germline CDR1 is LGHDT and CDR2 is YNNKEL (reference sequence). The CDR3 contains 15 residues. Unmatched junction bases numbered 8, after V lost 5 bases and J lost 3 bases. CDR3 amino acids: CASSAWTGMDYGYTF. Here the CDR3 DNA reads TGTGCCAGCAGCGCGTGGACAGGGATGGACTATGGCTACACCTTC.

This clonotype has just a few counts. The chain is built from TRBV6-2 or TRBV6-3 and TRBJ2-1; the match to TRBD1 covers 9 bases. This CDR3 contains 15 residues. J was trimmed by 1 base and V by 6 bases; bases with no gene match: 4. Looked up from germline, CDR1 is MNHEY and CDR2 is SVGEGT. The CDR3 bases are TGTGCCAGCAGGACCGGGACAGGGTCCTACAATGAGCAGTTCTTC. Its protein is CASRTGTGSYNEQFF.

The J gene is TRBJ1-1, the V gene TRBV27, with D possibly matching TRBD1 (6 bases). V lost 5 bases and J 4 bases, leaving 11 bases between the germline ends. The CDR3 covers 13 residues. Germline CDR1 reads MNHEY; CDR2 reads SMNVEV (reference sequence). This CDR3 is CASSRGGSTEAFF. The CDR3 DNA is TGTGCCAGCAGTAGGGGGGGGAGCACTGAAGCTTTCTTT.

This clonotype has more than one count but fewer than ten. This sequence joins TRBV21-1 and TRBJ1-5; TRBD1, the table's D call, lacks a check against the DNA. TRBV21-1 is an annotated pseudogene. This CDR3 comprises 17 residues. In nucleotides, the CDR3 is TGTGCCAGCAGCAAACCTGACAGGACGGCCGGCAATCAGCCCCAGCATTTT. This gives the protein CASSKPDRTAGNQPQHF.

This clonotype was detected ten times or more. This rearrangement joins TRBV7-8 to TRBJ1-3; 11 nucleotides line up with TRBD1. Germline V gene lookup returns CDR1 SGHVS and CDR2 FQNEAQ. The V segment lost 1 base and the J segment 0 bases; nucleotides outside the gene matches: 2. This CDR3 comprises 17 residues. CDR3 amino acids: CASSLGDRGISGNTIYF. The CDR3 region has the DNA TGTGCCAGCAGCTTAGGGGACAGGGGGATCTCTGGAAACACCATATATTTT.

The chain links TRBV6-1 to TRBJ2-7; the match to TRBD2 covers 11 bases. CDR3 size: 14 residues. V gave up 4 bases and J gave up 8 bases; unmatched junction bases: 7. Per germline, CDR1 MNHNS and CDR2 SASEGT. The CDR3 nucleotides read TGTGCCAGCAGTGTCGGACTAGCGGGCCCTCAGCAGTACTTC. The encoded protein is CASSVGLAGPQQYF.

This clonotype showed up many times. The chain uses TRBV3-1 and TRBJ2-1, with D unresolved. Germline V gene data show CDR1 as LGHDT and CDR2 as YNNKEL (reference sequence). V lost 0 bases and J lost 4, with 7 bases in between. This CDR3 spans 14 amino acids. This CDR3 reads CASSQEAPYNEQFF. CDR3 nucleotide sequence: TGTGCCAGCAGCCAAGAGGCTCCGTACAATGAGCAGTTCTTC.

This clonotype has ten or more counts. The chain carries TRBV7-8 and TRBJ2-3; tentative D call: TRBD2 (6 bases). This CDR3 has 15 amino acids. Between the trimmed V and J ends, which lost 5 bases and 1 base, there was a span of 13 bases. In germline, CDR1 is SGHVS, CDR2 FQNEAQ. CDR3 sequence: CASSQQGTGTDTQYF. The CDR3 nucleotides read TGTGCCAGCAGCCAGCAAGGGACTGGCACAGATACGCAGTATTTT.

V is TRBV28 and J is TRBJ2-2; D unresolved. Per the germline V gene, CDR1 is MDHEN and CDR2 is SYDVKM. Trimming cost V 7 bases and J 4 bases, with 10 bases left between them. This CDR3 is built from 13 residues. CDR3 region: CASKGAITGELFF. CDR3 DNA sequence: TGTGCCAGCAAAGGAGCAATCACCGGGGAGCTGTTTTTT.

This clonotype has ten or more counts. CDR3 DNA sequence: TGTGCCAGCAGCCAACAAATCGGGACCGAGGGGTCCTACGAGCAGTACTTC. Translation gives CASSQQIGTEGSYEQYF. This sequence joins TRBV4-2 and TRBJ2-7; D might be TRBD1 or TRBD2, each matching 5 bases. V was pared by 2 bases and J by 1 base, with 18 bases between. Germline-derived CDR1 and CDR2 are LGHNA and YNFKEQ. The CDR3 extends over 17 amino acids.

The chain combines TRBV18 with TRBJ1-4; D is undetermined. CDR1 and CDR2 (germline): KGHSH, LQKENI. V was shortened by 4 bases and J by 4 bases, with 7 bases between the two germline ends. This CDR3 region has 13 residues. DNA of the CDR3: TGTGCCAGCTCACTTAACAGTAATGAAAAACTGTTTTTT. This gives the protein CASSLNSNEKLFF.

This rearrangement joins TRBV7-2 to TRBJ1-1; a weak D match, TRBD1 (6 bases). V was cut by 5 bases and J by 0 bases, with 16 bases left in between. CDR3 length: 16 residues. Germline V lookup: CDR1 SGHTA, CDR2 FQGNSA. The CDR3 DNA reads TGTGCCAGCAGCCAGGGGAGGGCCGGTGTGAACACTGAAGCTTTCTTT. Residues: CASSQGRAGVNTEAFF.

This clonotype came up a few times. The J gene is TRBJ2-7, the V gene TRBV3-2; TRBD2 is the table's D call and was not checked against the DNA. TRBV3-2 is described as a pseudogene. CDR3 length equals 14 residues. The chain's CDR3 is CASSQEGQPSEQYF. CDR3 DNA: TGTGCCAGCAGCCAAGAAGGGCAGCCTAGCGAGCAGTACTTC.

This clonotype was detected ten times or more. J is TRBJ2-7 and V is TRBV2; 15 nucleotides align to TRBD2. J gave up 4 bases and V 6 bases, and 10 bases lay outside the gene matches. The length of the CDR3 is 17 residues. The germline V gene encodes CDR1 SNHLY and CDR2 FYNNEI. The CDR3 region is CASSTDFGLAGGYEQYF. The CDR3 DNA sequence: TGTGCCAGCAGCACTGACTTCGGACTAGCGGGAGGGTACGAGCAGTACTTC.

This clonotype has at least ten counts. The chain carries TRBV29-1 and TRBJ2-1, with D unclear. This CDR3 spans 13 amino acids. Germline V lookup: CDR1 SQVTM, CDR2 ANQGSEA. Trimming pared 3 bases from V and 5 bases from J, leaving 11 bases between. CDR3 nucleotide sequence: TGCAGCGTTGACCGTGTCGTAAACAATGAGCAGTTCTTC. As protein: CSVDRVVNNEQFF.

This clonotype was seen a few times. This chain uses TRBV28 with TRBJ2-3; TRBD2 matches at 15 bases. V dropped 6 bases and J dropped 7; count of bases not matched to a gene: 8. The CDR3 has 16 amino acids. CDR1 and CDR2 (germline): MDHEN, SYDVKM. CDR3 amino acids: CASSGTGTSGRHTQYF. The CDR3, as DNA: TGTGCCAGCAGCGGGACCGGGACTAGCGGGAGGCATACGCAGTATTTT.

This clonotype was detected many times. The chain couples TRBV5-4 to TRBJ2-2, with D unclear. V dropped 4 bases and J dropped 2 bases, with 3 bases sitting between them. Looked up from germline, CDR1 is SGHNT and CDR2 is YYREEE (reference sequence). The CDR3 totals 12 residues. Here the CDR3 reads CASSGNTGELFF. As DNA, the CDR3 is TGTGCCAGCAGCGGTAACACCGGGGAGCTGTTTTTT.

This clonotype was observed many times. The chain uses TRBV30 and TRBJ1-1, with 7 bases fitting TRBD1. The CDR3 sequence is 16 residues long. Losses at the gene ends were 4 bases for V and 0 bases for J; bases not matched to a gene: 11. Germline CDR1 is GTSNPN and CDR2 is SVGIG (reference sequence). CDR3 in amino acids: CAWNRDSRSMNTEAFF. The CDR3 DNA follows: TGTGCCTGGAACCGGGACAGCCGGTCGATGAACACTGAAGCTTTCTTT. Combining the CDR3 with reference TRBV30 and TRBJ1-1 gives the whole variable domain SQTIHQWPATLVQPVGSPLSLECTVEGTSNPNLYWYRQAAGRGLQLLFYSVGIGQISSEVPQNLSASRPQDRQFILSSKKLLLSDSGFYLCAWNRDSRSMNTEAFFGQGTRLTVV.